This T cell receptor (beta chain) was retrieved from a study of T cells after yellow fever vaccination. They built TCR cDNA with 5'RACE template switching, a step that put in a universal primer site and UMIs. TCRdb processed the 5' RACE reads anew with MiXCR; each CDR3 protein has one entry. This table holds about 360,000 distinct CDR3 sequences, around 6.4% found once. Trimming removed 4 bases from V and 9 bases from J, with 13 bases in between. Germline loops: CDR1 LGHNA, CDR2 YNFKEQ. The CDR3 covers 12 residues. In the case of this clonotype: Its antigen is not identified.

Notes on the study in general: Secondary responses were weaker yet peaked faster, day 5 versus 15.

The source was PBMCs, collected 5 days after the yellow fever booster vaccination. The clonotype originates from a man aged 25-45 years who received the YFV17D yellow fever vaccine. V usage is TRBV4-2 and J usage is TRBJ2-7; TRBD2 might be the D (6 bases). CDR3 loop: CASSPDSGLQYF. Here the CDR3 DNA reads TGTGCCAGCAGCCCGGATAGCGGTCTGCAGTACTTC.